These T cell receptor beta chains were read from a single sample in a study of shared clonotypes between healthy human individuals. Libraries were prepared by immunoSEQ multiplex PCR; TCRdb keeps only in-frame clonotypes and omits some of them. The top ten clones hold around 50% of a sample with tens of thousands of clones, about 61% of them seen once. Sequences were obtained from memory CD8+ T cells sorted from blood. Every receptor here comes from a young man in good health. CDR3s include the opening cysteine and the closing phenylalanine or tryptophan. The D gene is left open where the match is weak. Rows may omit the clone size; those that give it use once, few, many or a size class.

J: TRBJ2-4; size: NA; V: TRBV19; D: TRBD1; CDR3: CASSIGQGLAKNIQYF; DNA: TGTGCCAGTAGTATCGGACAGGGGCTAGCCAAAAACATTCAGTACTTC
J: TRBJ2-7; size: NA; V: TRBV10-2; D: TRBD1; CDR3: CASRDGQGNYEQYF; DNA: TGCGCCAGCAGGGACGGACAGGGAAACTACGAGCAGTACTTC
J: TRBJ1-3; size: NA; V: TRBV7-6; D: NA; CDR3: CASSLGTWNTIYF; DNA: TGTGCCAGCAGCTTAGGGACTTGGAACACCATATATTTT
J: TRBJ2-3; size: NA; V: TRBV5-4; D: TRBD2; CDR3: CASSPSGSGTDTQYF; DNA: TGTGCCAGCAGTCCTAGCGGGAGTGGTACAGATACGCAGTATTTT
J: TRBJ1-5; size: few; V: TRBV6-1; D: NA; CDR3: CASSESKGRGYSNQPQHF; DNA: TGTGCCAGCAGTGAATCGAAAGGACGGGGATATAGCAATCAGCCCCAGCATTTT
J: TRBJ2-3; size: NA; V: TRBV7-2; D: NA; CDR3: CASSLMTSDTQYF; DNA: TGTGCCAGCAGCTTAATGACTAGTGATACGCAGTATTTT
J: TRBJ2-1; size: NA; V: TRBV27; D: TRBD2; CDR3: CASSLNGWGLAGHEQFF; DNA: TGTGCCAGCAGTTTAAACGGGTGGGGACTAGCGGGTCATGAGCAGTTCTTC
J: TRBJ2-6; size: NA; V: TRBV5-6; D: NA; CDR3: CASSLGPPGSGANVLTF; DNA: TGTGCCAGCAGCTTGGGGCCGCCAGGCTCTGGGGCCAACGTCCTGACTTTC
J: TRBJ2-1; size: NA; V: TRBV6-5; D: TRBD2; CDR3: CATSSGYFRDEQFF; DNA: TGTGCCACCTCTAGCGGGTACTTTAGGGATGAGCAGTTCTTC
J: TRBJ2-3; size: NA; V: TRBV19; D: NA; CDR3: CASRHQGSTDTQYF; DNA: TGTGCCAGTAGACATCAGGGGAGCACAGATACGCAGTATTTT
J: TRBJ1-4; size: NA; V: TRBV13; D: NA; CDR3: CASSQENDEKLFF; DNA: TGTGCCAGCAGTCAAGAGAACGATGAAAAACTGTTTTTT
J: TRBJ2-7; size: NA; V: TRBV19; D: TRBD2; CDR3: CASSTAGGAAYEQYF; DNA: TGTGCCAGTAGTACCGCGGGGGGAGCGGCCTACGAGCAGTACTTC
J: TRBJ2-1; size: once; V: TRBV5-6; D: NA; CDR3: CASSLGVLYNEQFF; DNA: TGTGCCAGCAGCTTGGGGGTTCTTTACAATGAGCAGTTCTTC
J: TRBJ2-5; size: once; V: TRBV11-2; D: NA; CDR3: CASSPVGNRGTQYF; DNA: TGTGCCAGCAGCCCCGTAGGAAATCGGGGGACCCAGTACTTC
J: TRBJ2-7; size: few; V: TRBV7-2; D: TRBD2; CDR3: CASSLNGGSPNEQYF; DNA: TGTGCCAGCAGCTTAAACGGGGGGTCCCCTAACGAGCAGTACTTC